This T cell receptor (beta chain) is from a study of blood T cell repertoires in COVID-19. Study-level information: Both acute and convalescent COVID-19 samples were obtained from the United States, Italy and Spain. The analysed material was cDNA or gDNA that came from T cells, B-cell-depleted T cells, or PBMCs.

Enrolled during active infection, Seattle patients were then followed longitudinally. Original analysis: Reference gene primers were amplified, and this amplification served to estimate nucleated cell counts. Using immunoSEQ multiplex PCR, the repertoire was profiled, and TCRdb retains in-frame clones only, with some absent. V, J and clone size were drawn from that table, and D and trimming were deduced from the DNA. The profile shows about 170,000 clones, roughly 84% of them singletons. This receptor was obtained from a woman between 65 and 79 years old with COVID-19, enrolled during active disease. Input material: peripheral blood.

DNA for the CDR3: TGTGCCAGTAAACAGGAAAACACTGAAGCTTTCTTT. The encoded protein is CASKQENTEAFF. The gene calls are TRBV27 and TRBJ1-1; perhaps TRBD1 as D (5 bases). This CDR3 region has 12 residues. Trimming shortened V by 9 bases and J by 2 bases, and 10 bases separated the two germline ends. Per germline, CDR1 MNHEY and CDR2 SMNVEV (reference sequence).